These T cell receptor beta chains were read from a single sample in a study of type 1 regulatory T cells. These receptors lack a known antigen. TCRdb redid the calling of the reads with MiXCR, one entry per CDR3 protein. Among roughly 40,000 distinct CDR3 sequences listed, 12% were seen once. Material: cultured non-Tr1 T cells, either the whole culture or a sorted T cell fraction (not recorded which). The receptors here all came from a human donor in good health. The CDR3 runs from the conserved cysteine through the conserved F or W. D genes are given only for firm matches. Size is stated for part of the rows, as once, few or many counts, or as a class when the clone is expanded.

clone size	D gene	V gene	J gene	CDR3 protein	CDR3 DNA
many	NA	TRBV7-6	TRBJ2-5	CASSLVSGGGETQYF	TGTGCCAGCAGCTTAGTTTCTGGAGGTGGAGAGACCCAGTACTTC
medium-sized	TRBD1	TRBV11-2	TRBJ2-5	CASSATTGPGTQYF	TGTGCCAGCAGCGCGACGACAGGGCCGGGGACCCAGTACTTC
NA	TRBD1	TRBV5-1	TRBJ2-2	CASSVTGGTTGELFF	TGCGCCAGCAGCGTAACAGGGGGCACCACCGGGGAGCTGTTTTTT
many	NA	TRBV5-1	TRBJ2-4	CASSLGSDLNIQYF	TGCGCCAGCAGCTTGGGAAGTGACCTGAACATTCAGTACTTC
many	NA	TRBV5-1	TRBJ1-1	CASSFGLQGWTEAFF	TGCGCCAGCAGCTTTGGTCTGCAGGGCTGGACTGAAGCTTTCTTT
few	NA	TRBV18	TRBJ2-7	CASSPNGGGSYEQYF	TGTGCCAGCTCACCGAATGGAGGGGGATCCTACGAGCAGTACTTC
many	NA	TRBV20-1	TRBJ2-1	CSASVDGRGNEQFF	TGCAGTGCTAGTGTCGACGGGAGAGGAAATGAGCAGTTCTTC
NA	NA	TRBV28	TRBJ2-7	CASRPTGSAEQYF	TGTGCCAGCAGGCCCACAGGGTCGGCCGAGCAGTACTTC
many	TRBD2	TRBV20-1	TRBJ2-3	CSALSGRGTDTQYF	TGCAGTGCCCTGAGCGGGAGGGGAACAGATACGCAGTATTTT
many	NA	TRBV20-1	TRBJ2-7	CSASSAGGAEQYF	TGCAGTGCTAGTTCGGCAGGGGGGGCCGAGCAGTACTTC
NA	TRBD2	TRBV7-9	TRBJ2-1	CASSLDGTSGNEQFF	TGTGCCAGCAGCTTAGATGGGACTAGCGGCAATGAGCAGTTCTTC
medium-sized	TRBD2	TRBV7-2	TRBJ2-7	CASSLVASGYEQYF	TGTGCCAGCAGCTTAGTGGCTAGCGGATACGAGCAGTACTTC
NA	TRBD2	TRBV20-1	TRBJ2-1	CSAGGTSVPNEQFF	TGCAGTGCCGGAGGGACTAGCGTACCCAATGAGCAGTTCTTC